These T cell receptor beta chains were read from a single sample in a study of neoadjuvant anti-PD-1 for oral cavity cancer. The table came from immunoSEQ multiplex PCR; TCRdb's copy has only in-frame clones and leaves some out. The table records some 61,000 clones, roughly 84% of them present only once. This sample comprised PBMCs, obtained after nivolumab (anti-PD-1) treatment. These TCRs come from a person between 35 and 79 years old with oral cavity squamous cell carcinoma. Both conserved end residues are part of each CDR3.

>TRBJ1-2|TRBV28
CASFLMDNGDSNYGYTF
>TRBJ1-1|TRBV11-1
CASSQLGLNTEAFF
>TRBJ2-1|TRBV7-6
CASSLAQAGGEQFF
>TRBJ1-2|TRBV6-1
CASGRLDGYTF
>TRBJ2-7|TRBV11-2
CASSLTQSFSYEQYF
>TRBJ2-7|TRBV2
CASSKGRLSSYEQYF
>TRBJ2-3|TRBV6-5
CASSTTTDTQYF
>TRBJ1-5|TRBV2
CASSAGSSNQPQHF
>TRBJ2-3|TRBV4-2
CASSLNQGTQYF
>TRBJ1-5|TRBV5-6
CASSRQGDSQPQHF
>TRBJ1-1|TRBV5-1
CASSLEGWATEAFF
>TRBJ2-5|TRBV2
CASSPPIGLGWETQYF
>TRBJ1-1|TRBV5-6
CASSLGLRLNTEAFF
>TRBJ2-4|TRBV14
CASSQRTSGRLVHGIQYF
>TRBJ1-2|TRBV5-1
CASSLDGGTGYGYTF
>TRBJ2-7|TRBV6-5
CASSYSWTGRSYEQYF
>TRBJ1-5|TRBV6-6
CASSYSGGNQPQHF
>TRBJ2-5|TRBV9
CASSVNRGQETQYF
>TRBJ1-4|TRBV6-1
CASSDSGRAAKLFF
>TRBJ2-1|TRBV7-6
CASSLRVNEQFF
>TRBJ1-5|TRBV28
CASSLFTDSNQPQHF
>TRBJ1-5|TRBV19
CASSIPGVSNQPQHF
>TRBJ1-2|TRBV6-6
CATFLTGYGYTF
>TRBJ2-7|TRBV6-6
CASSYGWGSHEQYF
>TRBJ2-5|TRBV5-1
CASSLRGWDRGETQYF
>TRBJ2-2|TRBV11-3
CASSLSGGMSTGELFF
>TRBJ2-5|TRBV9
CASSDSQETQYF
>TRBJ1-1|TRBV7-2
CASSPHRGLGAFF
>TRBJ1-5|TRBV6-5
CASSLLGGQPQHF
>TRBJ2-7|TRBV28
CASSPGQGLYEQYF
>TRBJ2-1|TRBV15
CATSLEASSYNEQFF
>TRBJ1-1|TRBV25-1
CASRQTGVGTEAFF
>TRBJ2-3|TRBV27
CASSLSLGGGATDTQYF
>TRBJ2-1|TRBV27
CASSLPLNRGGNNEQFF
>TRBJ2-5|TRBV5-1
CASSPLGAGFKETQYF
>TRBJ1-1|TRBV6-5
CASSDRAVNTEAFF
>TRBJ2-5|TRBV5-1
CASSLGTSGPQETQYF
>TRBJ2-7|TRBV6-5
CASSRTSGSYEQYF
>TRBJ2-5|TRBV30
CAWSGMLTQVGMALERETQYF
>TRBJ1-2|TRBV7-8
CASGSQEVNYGYTF
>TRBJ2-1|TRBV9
CASSVGRDPSYNEQFF
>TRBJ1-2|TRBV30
CAWSPGRGYGYTF
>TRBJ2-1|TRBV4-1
CASSQVVAREGPEQFF
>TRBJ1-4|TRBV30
CARDTPRGKLFF
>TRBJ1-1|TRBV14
CASSSRRNTEAFF
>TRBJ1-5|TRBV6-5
CASRQGSGQPQHF
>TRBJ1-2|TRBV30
CAWRTGAAYGYTF
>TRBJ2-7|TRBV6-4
CAADKWDYEQYF
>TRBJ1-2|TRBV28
CASSILQQTNYGYTF
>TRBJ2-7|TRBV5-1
CATTPGPTLSYEQYF
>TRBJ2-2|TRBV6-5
CASSWEGANTGELFF
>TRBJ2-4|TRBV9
CASSGTKNIQYF
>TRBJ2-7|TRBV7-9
CASSLGWTGAYEQYF
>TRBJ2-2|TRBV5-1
CASSVVSANTGELFF
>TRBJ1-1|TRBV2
CASSDDGTGNTEAFF
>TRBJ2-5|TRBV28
CASSLRQGGVETQYF
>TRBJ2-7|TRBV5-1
CASSLDGGRYEQYF